This entry is about one T cell receptor beta chain. The sample is drawn from a study of blood T cell repertoires in COVID-19. About the study: Italy, Spain and the United States were the sources of the convalescent and acute COVID-19 samples. T cells, B-cell-depleted T cells, or PBMCs provided the cDNA or gDNA that served as material.

J lost 5 bases, V lost 5 bases, and 8 bases had no gene match. The CDR3 extends over 15 amino acids. The V gene's germline CDR1 is MDHEN and CDR2 SYDVKM. Authors' methods: Quantification of nucleated cells was approximated via reference gene primer amplification. Repertoires were generated with immunoSEQ multiplex PCR, while TCRdb's copy carries only in-frame clones and drops some. That table supplies the V and J calls and clone size; D and trimming were determined from the DNA. Among 180,000 or so clones listed, more than 85% were seen once. The TCR comes from a man between 18 and 35 years old with acute or convalescent COVID-19. Sample: peripheral blood. The chain links TRBV28 to TRBJ2-5; 10 bases fit TRBD1. CDR3 protein: CASSPRTGGSETQYF. CDR3 sequence (DNA): TGTGCCAGCAGTCCCAGGACAGGGGGTAGTGAGACCCAGTACTTC.